The 10 T cell receptor beta chains below come from one sample, sequenced in a study of early T cells in non-severe SARS-CoV-2 infection. TCRdb recomputed calls from the 5' RACE reads with MiXCR, one row per CDR3 protein. Of 30,000 or so distinct CDR3 sequences listed, approximately 5.6% are singletons. Sequenced input: whole blood. The receptors shown here come from an adult who was a healthcare worker with PCR-confirmed SARS-CoV-2 infection or an uninfected control (not recorded which).

A few counts support this clonotype. The rearrangement links TRBV7-8 to TRBJ2-7, with TRBD2 identical over 11 bases. V lost 1 base to trimming and J lost 5 bases; unmatched junction nucleotides: 7. The CDR3 spans 16 residues. Per the germline V gene, CDR1 is SGHVS and CDR2 is FQNEAQ. DNA for the CDR3: TGTGCCAGCAGCTTAGAGACGGGACTAGCGGAACACGAGCAGTACTTC. Translating it yields CASSLETGLAEHEQYF.

This clonotype is deemed medium-sized (0.01 to 0.1%). This chain joins TRBV4-1 and TRBJ1-1; a weak D match, TRBD1 (5 bases). The CDR3 runs 11 residues. Germline CDR1 is MGHRA and CDR2 is YSYEKL. The V end was cut by 5 bases, the J end by 5 bases, with 6 bases between. CDR3 nucleotides: TGCGCCAGCAGCTACAGGACTGAAGCTTTCTTT. It translates to CASSYRTEAFF.

This clonotype has a count of ten or more. The V gene is TRBV29-1, the J gene TRBJ2-6, with D perhaps matching TRBD1 (7 bases). The CDR3 has 15 residues. Trimming shortened V by 4 bases and J by 0 bases, and 10 bases separated the two germline ends. Germline lookup yields CDR1 SQVTM and CDR2 ANQGSEA. The CDR3 DNA reads as TGCAGCGTTGGACAGGGACTCTCTGGGGCCAACGTCCTGACTTTC. Its protein is CSVGQGLSGANVLTF.

This clonotype has a count of ten or more. The rearrangement links TRBV3-1 to TRBJ2-3, with D unresolved. The CDR3 contains 12 residues. The ends were cut back, 4 bases at V and 3 bases at J, with 5 bases in the middle. Germline loops: CDR1 LGHDT, CDR2 YNNKEL (reference sequence). CDR3 in amino acids: CASSPRTDTQYF. DNA of the CDR3: TGTGCCAGCAGCCCCCGTACAGATACGCAGTATTTT.

This clonotype was observed at least ten times. The rearrangement uses TRBV7-8 and TRBJ2-7; tentatively, D is TRBD1 or TRBD2 (5 bases each). Trimming pared 1 base from V and 2 bases from J, leaving 15 bases between. Germline values: CDR1 SGHVS, CDR2 FQNEAQ. The CDR3 is 16 residues long. The CDR3 region has the DNA TGTGCCAGCAGCTTAGTTTCGGGACGGCAAACCTACGAGCAGTACTTC. This gives the protein CASSLVSGRQTYEQYF.

In its sample, this clonotype was seen many times. The rearrangement links TRBV11-2 to TRBJ2-1, with TRBD2 matching 11 bases. The CDR3 is made up of 20 amino acids. Germline lookup yields CDR1 SGHAT and CDR2 FQNNGV. V lost 0 bases and J lost 3; bases outside the gene matches: 13. This CDR3 reads CASSLDWSSGRKRNYNEQFF. Here the CDR3 DNA reads TGTGCCAGCAGCTTAGATTGGTCTAGCGGGAGGAAAAGAAACTACAATGAGCAGTTCTTC.

This clonotype was recorded many times. This rearrangement joins TRBV28 to TRBJ2-2; weak D call: TRBD1 (5 bases). Trimming removed 6 bases from V and 7 bases from J, with 15 bases in between. The CDR3 spans 14 residues. Germline V gene sequence: CDR1 MDHEN, CDR2 SYDVKM. CDR3 nucleotides: TGTGCCAGCAGCCCCCCAGTAGGGGTCGGGGAGCTGTTTTTT. Translation gives CASSPPVGVGELFF.

This clonotype was detected many times. The chain joins TRBV19 to TRBJ2-2; tentative D call: TRBD1 (5 bases). This CDR3 comprises 14 residues. CDR1 is LNHDA and CDR2 is SQIVND in the germline V gene (reference sequence). Trimming cost V 3 bases and J 7 bases, with 12 bases left between them. Here the CDR3 reads CASSIQGFGGELFF. The CDR3 DNA is TGTGCCAGTAGTATCCAGGGATTTGGCGGGGAGCTGTTTTTT.

This clonotype was detected ten times or more. This chain connects TRBV15 to TRBJ1-1; D may be TRBD1 (6 bases). The ends were cut back, 1 base at V and 1 base at J, with 10 bases in the middle. The germline V gene encodes CDR1 LNHNV and CDR2 YYDKDF (reference sequence). The CDR3 totals 15 residues. The CDR3 DNA is TGTGCCACCAGCAGAGGTTGGACAGAGAACACTGAAGCTTTCTTT. It specifies CATSRGWTENTEAFF.

This clonotype was picked up many times. The chain uses TRBV7-8 and TRBJ2-1, with 10 bases that match TRBD2. With V trimmed by 4 bases and J by 7 bases, 7 bases remained unmatched. Germline CDR1 and CDR2: SGHVS and FQNEAQ. The CDR3 length is 15 residues. The DNA for the CDR3 is TGTGCCAGCAGCTCCTCTAGCGGGAGTCGGAATGAGCAGTTCTTC. Its protein is CASSSSSGSRNEQFF. Variable domain in full (rest from reference TRBV7-8 and TRBJ2-1): GAGVSQSPRYKVAKRGQDVALRCDPISGHVSLFWYQQALGQGPEFLTYFQNEAQLDKSGLPSDRFFAERPEGSVSTLKIQRTQQEDSAVYLCASSSSSGSRNEQFFGPGTRLTVL.